This TCR beta chain was profiled in a study of PD-L1 blockade in urothelial cancer. The overall study: Blood was analyzed 3 weeks (second dose) and 6 weeks after treatment start. Median T cell yield per blood sample was 140,000 to 150,000 cells. Study-wide results and limits: Those with durable benefit had larger increases in tumor-associated blood clones at 3 weeks. A below-median TCR clonality in blood before treatment predicted better survival.

Here immunoSEQ multiplex PCR was the method, and the copy in TCRdb shows in-frame clones only, minus some. There are tens of thousands of clones in the sample; almost 85% occur only once, and about 3.3% lies in the top ten. Germline CDR1 reads KGHSH; CDR2 reads LQKENI. Trimming cost V 3 bases and J 0 bases; bases outside gene matches: 9. This CDR3 spans 18 amino acids. Remarks on this clone: Its antigen is currently unknown.

The V call is TRBV18, the J call TRBJ2-3; 10 nucleotides align to TRBD2. This TCR derives from a man aged 65 to 85 with urothelial cancer. The material was PBMCs, obtained around atezolizumab (anti-PD-L1) treatment. CDR3 amino acids: CASSPNSGLAESTDTQYF. The CDR3 DNA sequence: TGTGCCAGCTCACCTAATTCCGGACTAGCGGAGAGCACAGATACGCAGTATTTT.